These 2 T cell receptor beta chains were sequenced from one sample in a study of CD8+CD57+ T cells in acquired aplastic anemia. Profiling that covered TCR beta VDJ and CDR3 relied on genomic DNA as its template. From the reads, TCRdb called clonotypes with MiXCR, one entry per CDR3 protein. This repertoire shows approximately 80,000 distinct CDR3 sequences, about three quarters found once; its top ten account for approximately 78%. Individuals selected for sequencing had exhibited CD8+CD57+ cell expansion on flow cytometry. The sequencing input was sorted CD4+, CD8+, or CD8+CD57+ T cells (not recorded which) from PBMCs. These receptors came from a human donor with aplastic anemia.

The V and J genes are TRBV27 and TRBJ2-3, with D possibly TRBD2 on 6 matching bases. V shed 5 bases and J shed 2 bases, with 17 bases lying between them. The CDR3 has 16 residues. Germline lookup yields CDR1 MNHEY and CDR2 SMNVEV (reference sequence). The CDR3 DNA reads TGTGCCAGCAGTCCGCACTTGGAGGGTTTCACAGATACGCAGTATTTT. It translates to CASSPHLEGFTDTQYF.

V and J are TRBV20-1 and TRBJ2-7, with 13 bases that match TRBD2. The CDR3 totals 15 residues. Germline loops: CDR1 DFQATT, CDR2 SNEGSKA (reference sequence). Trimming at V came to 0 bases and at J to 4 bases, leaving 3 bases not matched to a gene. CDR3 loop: CSARDEGLAGYEQYF. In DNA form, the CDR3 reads TGCAGTGCTAGAGATGAGGGACTAGCGGGGTACGAGCAGTACTTC.